This T cell receptor beta chain derives from a study of early T cells in non-severe SARS-CoV-2 infection. Trimming left V 0 bases short and J 0 bases short, with 9 bases between. The CDR3 is 16 residues long. The germline V gene has CDR1 MNHNS and CDR2 SASEGT. Unique molecular identifiers were affixed to single, distinct cDNA molecules. TCRdb used MiXCR to reprocess the 5' RACE reads, holding one entry per CDR3 protein. The sample shows roughly 99,000 distinct CDR3 sequences, 10% to 15% of them seen only once. The sequencing here drew on whole blood, taken at baseline. V is TRBV6-1 and J is TRBJ2-4; D is unclear. The receptor's source is an adult who was a healthcare worker with PCR-confirmed SARS-CoV-2 infection or an uninfected control (not recorded which). CDR3 amino acids: CASSEARGLAKNIQYF. The CDR3 nucleotides are TGTGCCAGCAGTGAAGCGCGAGGTCTAGCCAAAAACATTCAGTACTTC.